The rows below give T cell receptor beta chains drawn from one sample of a study of T-cell memory formation after mild COVID-19. A single record per CDR3 protein comes from TCRdb applying MiXCR to the 5' RACE reads. The sample shows about 400,000 distinct CDR3 sequences, around 17% of them seen only once. Sequences were obtained from PBMCs or a T cell subset sorted from them (not recorded which). These receptors all stem from a man younger than 35 who had mild COVID-19 (a few samples of this study predate the infection). Cell type and time point are not known. Both conserved end residues are part of each CDR3. D genes are given only for firm matches. Some rows have no size entry. The others give once, few or many, or a class for an expanded clone.

clone size: .
D gene: .
J gene: TRBJ2-1
V gene: TRBV7-2
CDR3 protein: CASRGTPYNEQFF
CDR3 DNA: TGTGCCAGCAGAGGGACACCCTACAATGAGCAGTTCTTC

clone size: many
D gene: TRBD2
J gene: TRBJ2-3
V gene: TRBV7-9
CDR3 protein: CASSPWVAGGPDTQYF
CDR3 DNA: TGTGCCAGCAGCCCATGGGTAGCGGGGGGTCCAGATACGCAGTATTTT

clone size: many
D gene: .
J gene: TRBJ2-7
V gene: TRBV9
CDR3 protein: CASSVVITAPPYEQYF
CDR3 DNA: TGTGCCAGCAGCGTAGTAATAACAGCACCCCCCTACGAGCAGTACTTC

clone size: few
D gene: .
J gene: TRBJ2-3
V gene: TRBV7-8
CDR3 protein: CASSFSPPDTQYF
CDR3 DNA: TGTGCCAGCAGCTTCTCACCACCAGATACGCAGTATTTT

clone size: many
D gene: .
J gene: TRBJ2-3
V gene: TRBV7-2
CDR3 protein: CASSSGGTDTQYF
CDR3 DNA: TGTGCCAGCAGCTCAGGGGGCACAGATACGCAGTATTTT

clone size: few
D gene: .
J gene: TRBJ1-1
V gene: TRBV27
CDR3 protein: CASSLGGSRDTEAFF
CDR3 DNA: TGTGCCAGCAGTTTAGGGGGTTCGAGGGACACTGAAGCTTTCTTT

clone size: many
D gene: .
J gene: TRBJ2-3
V gene: TRBV4-3
CDR3 protein: CASSQDVWADTQYF
CDR3 DNA: TGCGCCAGCAGCCAAGATGTGTGGGCAGATACGCAGTATTTT

clone size: few
D gene: .
J gene: TRBJ2-5
V gene: TRBV7-2
CDR3 protein: CASSLGFVRTQYF
CDR3 DNA: TGTGCCAGCAGCTTAGGGTTCGTTCGGACCCAGTACTTC

clone size: few
D gene: TRBD2
J gene: TRBJ2-3
V gene: TRBV12-3/TRBV12-4
CDR3 protein: CASKAGGTASTDTQYF
CDR3 DNA: TGTGCCAGCAAAGCCGGGGGGACGGCAAGCACAGATACGCAGTATTTT

clone size: few
D gene: TRBD1
J gene: TRBJ2-5
V gene: TRBV10-3
CDR3 protein: CAIQQGQAGLETQYF
CDR3 DNA: TGTGCCATCCAGCAGGGACAGGCTGGTTTGGAGACCCAGTACTTC

clone size: few
D gene: .
J gene: TRBJ2-4
V gene: TRBV5-1
CDR3 protein: CASSLGTPRDIQYF
CDR3 DNA: TGCGCCAGCAGCTTGGGAACGCCGAGGGACATTCAGTACTTC

clone size: few
D gene: .
J gene: TRBJ1-5
V gene: TRBV12-3/TRBV12-4
CDR3 protein: CASSLIENQPQHF
CDR3 DNA: TGTGCCAGCAGTTTAATTGAGAATCAGCCCCAGCATTTT

clone size: .
D gene: TRBD1
J gene: TRBJ1-4
V gene: TRBV12-3/TRBV12-4
CDR3 protein: CASTGGWGEKLFF
CDR3 DNA: TGTGCCAGCACAGGGGGCTGGGGTGAAAAACTGTTTTTT

clone size: .
D gene: .
J gene: TRBJ2-1
V gene: TRBV6-5
CDR3 protein: CASSSGLPNEQFF
CDR3 DNA: TGTGCCAGCAGCTCGGGACTCCCTAATGAGCAGTTCTTC

clone size: few
D gene: .
J gene: TRBJ2-6
V gene: TRBV21-1
CDR3 protein: CASSETGRNSGANVLTF
CDR3 DNA: TGTGCCAGCAGCGAAACAGGAAGGAACTCTGGGGCCAACGTCCTGACTTTC

clone size: few
D gene: .
J gene: TRBJ1-2
V gene: TRBV7-3
CDR3 protein: CASSSGWAGADGYTF
CDR3 DNA: TGTGCCAGCAGCTCGGGGTGGGCAGGGGCGGATGGCTACACCTTC

clone size: few
D gene: .
J gene: TRBJ2-7
V gene: TRBV21-1
CDR3 protein: CASHFAEQYF
CDR3 DNA: TGTGCCAGCCATTTCGCAGAGCAGTACTTC

clone size: .
D gene: .
J gene: TRBJ1-2
V gene: TRBV4-3
CDR3 protein: CASTPAARAYGYTF
CDR3 DNA: TGCGCCAGCACGCCTGCGGCGAGGGCTTATGGCTACACCTTC

clone size: few
D gene: TRBD1
J gene: TRBJ1-1
V gene: TRBV20-1
CDR3 protein: CSTRGRTEAFF
CDR3 DNA: TGCAGTACCAGGGGGAGGACTGAAGCTTTCTTT

clone size: .
D gene: TRBD2
J gene: TRBJ2-1
V gene: TRBV5-4
CDR3 protein: CASSTGLADYNEQFF
CDR3 DNA: TGTGCCAGCAGCACGGGACTAGCGGACTACAATGAGCAGTTCTTC

clone size: .
D gene: .
J gene: TRBJ1-2
V gene: TRBV20-1
CDR3 protein: CSARKNGRGRDGYTF
CDR3 DNA: TGCAGTGCTAGAAAGAACGGACGCGGGCGGGATGGCTACACCTTC

clone size: .
D gene: .
J gene: TRBJ1-1
V gene: TRBV4-1
CDR3 protein: CASSQGPGGVLNTEAFF
CDR3 DNA: TGCGCCAGCAGCCAAGGACCAGGAGGGGTCCTGAACACTGAAGCTTTCTTT

clone size: .
D gene: .
J gene: TRBJ2-1
V gene: TRBV11-2
CDR3 protein: CASSYRVYNEQFF
CDR3 DNA: TGTGCCAGCAGCTACAGGGTTTACAATGAGCAGTTCTTC

clone size: .
D gene: .
J gene: TRBJ2-3
V gene: TRBV27
CDR3 protein: CASSSSGLGPADTQYF
CDR3 DNA: TGTGCCAGCAGTTCATCCGGCCTGGGACCGGCAGATACGCAGTATTTT

clone size: .
D gene: .
J gene: TRBJ2-1
V gene: TRBV7-2
CDR3 protein: CASSSQGGGFNEQFF
CDR3 DNA: TGTGCCAGCAGCTCCCAGGGGGGGGGATTCAATGAGCAGTTCTTC

clone size: few
D gene: .
J gene: TRBJ2-5
V gene: TRBV5-5
CDR3 protein: CASSIIRGETQYF
CDR3 DNA: TGTGCCAGCAGCATTATCCGGGGGGAGACCCAGTACTTC

clone size: .
D gene: .
J gene: TRBJ1-2
V gene: TRBV4-3
CDR3 protein: CASSHPEGRDYLTF
CDR3 DNA: TGCGCCAGCAGCCATCCCGAGGGGAGGGACTATTTGACCTTC

clone size: .
D gene: TRBD1
J gene: TRBJ1-1
V gene: TRBV6-5
CDR3 protein: CASSYEGQGIGTEAFF
CDR3 DNA: TGTGCCAGCAGTTACGAGGGACAGGGGATAGGCACTGAAGCTTTCTTT

clone size: few
D gene: TRBD1
J gene: TRBJ1-5
V gene: TRBV9
CDR3 protein: CASSPGSRQGNQPQHF
CDR3 DNA: TGTGCCAGCAGCCCGGGGAGTCGACAGGGGAACCAGCCCCAGCATTTT

clone size: few
D gene: .
J gene: TRBJ1-1
V gene: TRBV27
CDR3 protein: CASLQNTEAFF
CDR3 DNA: TGTGCCAGCCTGCAGAACACTGAAGCTTTCTTT

clone size: few
D gene: TRBD1
J gene: TRBJ2-1
V gene: TRBV6-5
CDR3 protein: CASSYSGTGRNEQFF
CDR3 DNA: TGTGCCAGCAGTTACTCAGGGACAGGGAGAAATGAGCAGTTCTTC

clone size: few
D gene: TRBD2
J gene: TRBJ2-5
V gene: TRBV20-1
CDR3 protein: CSACVGGWTSPSQETQYF
CDR3 DNA: TGCAGTGCTTGCGTTGGGGGATGGACTAGCCCGTCCCAGGAGACCCAGTACTTC

clone size: few
D gene: .
J gene: TRBJ2-1
V gene: TRBV7-7
CDR3 protein: CASSQYGYHNEQFF
CDR3 DNA: TGTGCTAGCAGCCAGTATGGCTACCACAATGAGCAGTTCTTC

clone size: .
D gene: .
J gene: TRBJ2-5
V gene: TRBV24-1
CDR3 protein: CATSEGRTDQETQYF
CDR3 DNA: TGTGCCACCAGTGAGGGTCGGACGGACCAAGAGACCCAGTACTTC

clone size: .
D gene: .
J gene: TRBJ1-5
V gene: TRBV6-2/TRBV6-3
CDR3 protein: CANPILSNQPQHF
CDR3 DNA: TGTGCCAACCCTATTCTTAGCAATCAGCCCCAGCATTTT

clone size: few
D gene: TRBD1
J gene: TRBJ2-4
V gene: TRBV4-3
CDR3 protein: CASSQQGAGIQYF
CDR3 DNA: TGCGCCAGCAGCCAACAGGGGGCTGGCATTCAGTACTTC

clone size: many
D gene: TRBD2
J gene: TRBJ2-5
V gene: TRBV4-3
CDR3 protein: CASSQSGGGLETQYF
CDR3 DNA: TGCGCCAGCAGCCAATCCGGGGGGGGCCTGGAGACCCAGTACTTC

clone size: once
D gene: .
J gene: TRBJ1-5
V gene: TRBV12-3/TRBV12-4
CDR3 protein: CASMGRRVGQPQHF
CDR3 DNA: TGTGCCAGCATGGGCAGACGGGTAGGTCAGCCCCAGCATTTT

clone size: .
D gene: .
J gene: TRBJ2-1
V gene: TRBV29-1
CDR3 protein: CSVEEARGLSYNEQFF
CDR3 DNA: TGCAGCGTTGAAGAGGCGCGGGGACTCTCCTACAATGAGCAGTTCTTC

clone size: many
D gene: .
J gene: TRBJ2-5
V gene: TRBV11-2
CDR3 protein: CASSRGLYQETQYF
CDR3 DNA: TGTGCCAGCAGCCGCGGTTTATACCAAGAGACCCAGTACTTC

clone size: .
D gene: TRBD2
J gene: TRBJ2-5
V gene: TRBV4-3
CDR3 protein: CASSPQLAGQETQYF
CDR3 DNA: TGCGCCAGCAGCCCACAACTAGCGGGGCAAGAGACCCAGTACTTC

clone size: .
D gene: .
J gene: TRBJ2-6
V gene: TRBV5-6
CDR3 protein: CASSFETGANVLTF
CDR3 DNA: TGTGCCAGCAGCTTCGAGACAGGGGCCAACGTCCTGACTTTC

clone size: .
D gene: .
J gene: TRBJ2-6
V gene: TRBV6-1
CDR3 protein: CASSTGHSGANVLTF
CDR3 DNA: TGTGCCAGCAGTACGGGGCACTCTGGGGCCAACGTCCTGACTTTC

clone size: .
D gene: TRBD2
J gene: TRBJ2-3
V gene: TRBV7-6
CDR3 protein: CASSSLPGTSPTDTQYF
CDR3 DNA: TGTGCCAGCAGCTCCCTACCCGGGACTAGTCCCACAGATACGCAGTATTTT

clone size: .
D gene: .
J gene: TRBJ1-1
V gene: TRBV20-1
CDR3 protein: CSANPYRNTEAFF
CDR3 DNA: TGCAGTGCTAACCCCTACAGGAACACTGAAGCTTTCTTT

clone size: few
D gene: .
J gene: TRBJ2-2
V gene: TRBV29-1
CDR3 protein: CSVAAQLNTGELFF
CDR3 DNA: TGCAGCGTTGCAGCCCAGTTAAACACCGGGGAGCTGTTTTTT

clone size: .
D gene: .
J gene: TRBJ1-2
V gene: TRBV5-1
CDR3 protein: CASSFGPGKNYGYTF
CDR3 DNA: TGCGCCAGCAGCTTTGGGCCGGGGAAAAACTATGGCTACACCTTC

clone size: few
D gene: TRBD1
J gene: TRBJ1-2
V gene: TRBV7-2
CDR3 protein: CASSLVGTGAKALYTF
CDR3 DNA: TGTGCCAGCAGCTTAGTTGGGACAGGGGCCAAGGCGCTGTACACCTTC

clone size: .
D gene: .
J gene: TRBJ2-5
V gene: TRBV24-1
CDR3 protein: CATSGPEETQYF
CDR3 DNA: TGTGCCACCAGTGGTCCGGAAGAGACCCAGTACTTC

clone size: .
D gene: .
J gene: TRBJ2-3
V gene: TRBV5-1
CDR3 protein: CASSVGQLRGDTQYF
CDR3 DNA: TGCGCCAGCAGCGTCGGACAGTTGAGGGGGGATACGCAGTATTTT

clone size: many
D gene: .
J gene: TRBJ2-3
V gene: TRBV5-1
CDR3 protein: CASSYLDTPRGDTQYF
CDR3 DNA: TGCGCCAGCAGCTACCTGGACACGCCCCGGGGAGATACGCAGTATTTT

clone size: .
D gene: .
J gene: TRBJ1-6
V gene: TRBV6-1
CDR3 protein: CASTYDNSPLNF
CDR3 DNA: TGTGCCAGCACTTACGATAATTCACCCCTCAACTTT

clone size: many
D gene: .
J gene: TRBJ1-1
V gene: TRBV5-1
CDR3 protein: CASSLKLDTEAFF
CDR3 DNA: TGCGCCAGCAGCTTGAAATTAGACACTGAAGCTTTCTTT

clone size: .
D gene: TRBD1
J gene: TRBJ2-5
V gene: TRBV6-6
CDR3 protein: CASSRGMETQYF
CDR3 DNA: TGTGCCAGCAGCAGGGGGATGGAGACCCAGTACTTC

clone size: .
D gene: TRBD1
J gene: TRBJ1-2
V gene: TRBV20-1
CDR3 protein: CSDRRTGGGGYTF
CDR3 DNA: TGCAGTGATAGACGTACAGGGGGTGGGGGCTACACCTTC